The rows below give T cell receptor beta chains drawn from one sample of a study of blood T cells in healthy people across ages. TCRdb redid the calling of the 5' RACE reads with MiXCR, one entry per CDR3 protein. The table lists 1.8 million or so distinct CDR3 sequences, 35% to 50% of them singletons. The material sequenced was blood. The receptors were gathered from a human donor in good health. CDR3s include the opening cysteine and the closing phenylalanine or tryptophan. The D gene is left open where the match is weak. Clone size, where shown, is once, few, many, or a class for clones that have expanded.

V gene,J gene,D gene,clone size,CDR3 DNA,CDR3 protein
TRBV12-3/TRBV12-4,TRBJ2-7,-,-,TGTGCCAGCAGTTTCACAGGGATGGCCTACGAGCAGTACTTC,CASSFTGMAYEQYF
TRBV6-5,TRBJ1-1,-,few,TGTGCCAGCAGTTACCTGCCGGACGGGAACACTGAAGCTTTCTTT,CASSYLPDGNTEAFF
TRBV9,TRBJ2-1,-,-,TGTGCCAGCAGCGTAGCAAGTTTTACTTACTACAATGAGCAGTTCTTC,CASSVASFTYYNEQFF
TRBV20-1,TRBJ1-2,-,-,TGCAGTGCTAGTATGGGACCGGAGGGCTACACCTTC,CSASMGPEGYTF
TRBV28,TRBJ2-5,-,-,TGTGCCAGCAGTTGGGCGGACCAAGAGACCCAGTACTTC,CASSWADQETQYF
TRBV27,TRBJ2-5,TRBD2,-,TGTGCCAGCAGAAAGGCGGGGGGACCTCAAGAGACCCAGTACTTC,CASRKAGGPQETQYF
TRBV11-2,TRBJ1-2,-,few,TGTGCCAGCAGCTTCGTGGGTGCTAACTATGGCTACACCTTC,CASSFVGANYGYTF
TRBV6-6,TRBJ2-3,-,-,TGTGCCAGCAGTTCCCCCCCCGCAGGGGTCGGCACAGATACGCAGTATTTT,CASSSPPAGVGTDTQYF
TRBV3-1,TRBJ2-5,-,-,TGTGCCAGCAGCCAAGTTTTCCGGGCCAGGGTAGTAACCCAGTACTTC,CASSQVFRARVVTQYF
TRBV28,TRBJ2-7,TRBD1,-,TGTGCCAGCAGCCGACAAACGGGACAGGGGGGAATCTACGAGCAGTACTTC,CASSRQTGQGGIYEQYF
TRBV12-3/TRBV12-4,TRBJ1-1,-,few,TGTGCCAGCAGTTTTACCGGCAGTGGCACTGAAGCTTTCTTT,CASSFTGSGTEAFF
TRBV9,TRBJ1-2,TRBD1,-,TGTGCCAGCAGCGACCAGGGGGAGGCTAACTATGGCTACACCTTC,CASSDQGEANYGYTF
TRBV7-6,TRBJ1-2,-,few,TGTGCCAGCAGCCCCGTTACAGACGGCTACACCTTC,CASSPVTDGYTF
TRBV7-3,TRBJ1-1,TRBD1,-,TGTGCCAGCAGCTTAACGGGCAGGGGGAAGACTGAAGCTTTCTTT,CASSLTGRGKTEAFF
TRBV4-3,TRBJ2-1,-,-,TGCGCCAGCAGCTGGCAAGGGGGGCGAGAGCAGTTCTTC,CASSWQGGREQFF
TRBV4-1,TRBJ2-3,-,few,TGCGCCAGCAGCAACCTACTAGAAAATACGCAGTATTTT,CASSNLLENTQYF
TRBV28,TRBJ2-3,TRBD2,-,TGTGCCAGCAGCGACCCAGGACTAGCGGGCACAGATACGCAGTATTTT,CASSDPGLAGTDTQYF
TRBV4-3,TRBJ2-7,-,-,TGCGCCAGCAGCCCCAGCAGGGGCCCCTACGAGCAGTACTTC,CASSPSRGPYEQYF
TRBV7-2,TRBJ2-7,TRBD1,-,TGTGCCAGCAGCTCCCCCGGGACAGGGGGCGGGCAGTACTTC,CASSSPGTGGGQYF
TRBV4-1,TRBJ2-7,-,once,TGCGCCAGCAGCCACATCGGGCAGATCGCCTACGAGCAGTACTTC,CASSHIGQIAYEQYF
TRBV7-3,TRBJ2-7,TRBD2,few,TGTGCCAGCAGCGGGAGCGGGGGGGAGCAGTACTTC,CASSGSGGEQYF
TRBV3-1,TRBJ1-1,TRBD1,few,TGTGCCAGCAGCCCACGACAGGGTTTATCGAACACTGAAGCTTTCTTT,CASSPRQGLSNTEAFF
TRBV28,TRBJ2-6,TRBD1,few,TGTGCCAGCAGTTTCCACGACAGGGTGGCCAACGTCCTGACTTTC,CASSFHDRVANVLTF
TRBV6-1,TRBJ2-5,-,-,TGTGCCGGCGGATTCAGGGGTGCGCAGACCCAGTACTTC,CAGGFRGAQTQYF